The clone carrying this T cell receptor (beta chain) has just one count. This CDR3 comprises 15 residues. V trimming: 5 bases; J trimming: 3 bases; junction bases outside the gene matches: 3. The germline CDR1 and CDR2 sequences are MNHEY and SMNVEV (reference sequence). Source study methods: Counts of nucleated cells, estimated from reference gene primer amplification, were obtained. Libraries were prepared by immunoSEQ multiplex PCR; TCRdb keeps only in-frame clonotypes and omits some of them. The V and J calls and the clone size are those of that table, but D and trimming were determined from the DNA. The sample has tens of thousands of clones, roughly 87% seen once. These data are taken from a study of blood T cell repertoires in COVID-19. Study at large: Some COVID-19 samples were acute and others convalescent; all came from the United States, Italy and Spain. The cDNA or gDNA used as material had been derived from T cells, B-cell-depleted T cells, or PBMCs.

This clonotype was sampled from a human donor with active COVID-19. The donor label of this sample is uncertain. Sequences were obtained from peripheral blood. This chain joins TRBV27 and TRBJ2-1; 11 bases agree with TRBD2. Here the CDR3 DNA reads TGTGCCAGCAGTATAACTAGCGGGAGCTACAATGAGCAGTTCTTC. This codes for CASSITSGSYNEQFF.